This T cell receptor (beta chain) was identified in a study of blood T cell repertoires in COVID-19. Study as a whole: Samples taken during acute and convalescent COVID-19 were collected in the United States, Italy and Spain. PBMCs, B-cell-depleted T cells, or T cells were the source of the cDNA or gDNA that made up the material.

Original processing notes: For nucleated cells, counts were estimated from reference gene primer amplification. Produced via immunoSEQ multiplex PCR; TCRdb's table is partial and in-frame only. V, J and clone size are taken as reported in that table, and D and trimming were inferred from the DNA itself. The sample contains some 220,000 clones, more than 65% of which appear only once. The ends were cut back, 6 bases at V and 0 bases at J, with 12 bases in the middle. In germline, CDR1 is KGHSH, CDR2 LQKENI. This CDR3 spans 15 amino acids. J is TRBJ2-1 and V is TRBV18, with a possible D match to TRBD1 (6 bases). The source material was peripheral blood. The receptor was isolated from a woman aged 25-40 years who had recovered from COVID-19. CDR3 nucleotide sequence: TGTGCCAGCTCTCCAGGGACAAGCTCCTACAATGAGCAGTTCTTC. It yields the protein CASSPGTSSYNEQFF.